A selection of T cell receptor beta chains follows, all from one sample in a study of T-cell memory formation after mild COVID-19. TCRdb re-derived calls from the 5' RACE reads in MiXCR, one entry per CDR3 protein. In the table there are about 610,000 distinct CDR3 sequences, around a sixth of which are singletons. The sample taken for sequencing was PBMCs or a T cell subset sorted from them (not recorded which). The receptors were gathered from an adult woman who had mild COVID-19 (a few samples of this study predate the infection). Cell type and time point are not known. CDR3s include the opening cysteine and the closing phenylalanine or tryptophan. The order of the fields is D gene, V gene, J gene, clone size, CDR3 DNA, CDR3 protein. D genes are given only for firm matches. Clone size is stated in some rows and not others, as once, few, many or a class when expanded.

.	TRBV12-3/TRBV12-4	TRBJ2-3	few	TGTGCCAGCAGACGCAACTCCTTTCCTAGAACAGATACGCAGTATTTT	CASRRNSFPRTDTQYF
.	TRBV11-3	TRBJ1-6	few	TGTGCCAGCAGCTTTGGAAACCGGCGAGATTCACCCCTCCACTTT	CASSFGNRRDSPLHF
.	TRBV10-3	TRBJ1-5	few	TGTGCCGTCGGGGGGGGAAATCAGCCCCAGCATTTT	CAVGGGNQPQHF
.	TRBV20-1	TRBJ2-5	few	TGCAGTGCTAGAAGTTCCGCGGCGGGAACGCAAGAGACCCAGTACTTC	CSARSSAAGTQETQYF
TRBD2	TRBV24-1	TRBJ2-3	.	TGTGCCACCAGTGACCGTGGACTAGATGCGGATACGCAGTATTTT	CATSDRGLDADTQYF
.	TRBV11-3	TRBJ2-1	.	TGTGCCAGCAGCCCCTTCCCCAGTTCCAATGAGCAGTTCTTC	CASSPFPSSNEQFF
TRBD2	TRBV12-3/TRBV12-4	TRBJ2-3	.	TGTGCCAGCGGGGGACTAGCGGGGGGCGGAGATACGCAGTATTTT	CASGGLAGGGDTQYF
.	TRBV2	TRBJ1-2	once	TGTGCCAGCAGTGAATTAAGACAGATAGGAACTAACTATGGCTACACCTTC	CASSELRQIGTNYGYTF
.	TRBV6-5	TRBJ1-1	.	TGTGCCAGCAGGGCGGACACCCGGGCTGAAGCTTTCTTT	CASRADTRAEAFF
.	TRBV27	TRBJ2-7	few	TGTGCCAGCAAGGGAATACAGGGTCGCGACGAGCAGTACTTC	CASKGIQGRDEQYF